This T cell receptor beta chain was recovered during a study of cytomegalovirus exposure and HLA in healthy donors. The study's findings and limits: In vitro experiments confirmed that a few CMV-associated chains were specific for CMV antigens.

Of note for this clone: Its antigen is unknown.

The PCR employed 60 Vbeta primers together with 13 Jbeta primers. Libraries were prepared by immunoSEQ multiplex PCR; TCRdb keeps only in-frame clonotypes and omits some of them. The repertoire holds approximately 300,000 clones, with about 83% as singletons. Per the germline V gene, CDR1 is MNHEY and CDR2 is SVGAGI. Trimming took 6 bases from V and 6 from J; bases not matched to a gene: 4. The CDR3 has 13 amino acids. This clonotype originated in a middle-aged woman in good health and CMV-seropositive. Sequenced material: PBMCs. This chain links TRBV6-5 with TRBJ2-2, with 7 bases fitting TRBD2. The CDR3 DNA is TGTGCCAGCAGGAGGACTAGACCCGGGGAGCTGTTTTTT. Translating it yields CASRRTRPGELFF.